This record covers a single T cell receptor (beta chain). This entry belongs to a study of control samples from healthy donors and cancer patients. Measured with immunoSEQ multiplex PCR; TCRdb has only the in-frame clones, and not every one. The table includes 100,000 to 150,000 clones, 90% detected once. This CDR3 is 15 amino acids long. Trimming cost V 3 bases and J 5 bases, with 15 bases left between them. Germline-derived CDR1 and CDR2 are MGHRA and YSYEKL. The sequence was collected from a man in his late teens or twenties in good health. The specimen was blood. The chain recombines TRBV4-1 with TRBJ2-3; D could derive from TRBD1 or TRBD2 (5 bases each). The CDR3 DNA follows: TGCGCCAGCAGCCAGGGTACAGGACTGGAAGATACGCAGTATTTT. Amino acids: CASSQGTGLEDTQYF.